Listed below are T cell receptor beta chains from one sample, sequenced in a study of Ad26.COV2.S vaccination and SARS-CoV-2 variants. Repertoires were generated with immunoSEQ multiplex PCR, while TCRdb's copy carries only in-frame clones and drops some. The table lists 450,000 to 550,000 clones, approximately 90% of them singletons. The sequencing used peripheral blood, collected in a trial of Ad26.COV2.S vaccine versus placebo. The receptors shown here come from a person between 18 and 65 years old who received the Ad26.COV2.S COVID-19 vaccine or a placebo. CDR3s include the opening cysteine and the closing phenylalanine or tryptophan.

V: TRBV12-1
CDR3: CASSSNGQGACETQYF

V: TRBV18
CDR3: CASSPSSRGSDQPQHF

V: TRBV7-6
CDR3: CASSLSFASGGQETQYF

V: TRBV25-1
CDR3: CATSDRNIYGYTF

V: TRBV5-1
CDR3: CASSLEWTGNSPLHF

V: TRBV16
CDR3: CASSQTVRTEAFF

V: TRBV6-2/TRBV6-3
CDR3: CASSYGRDTQYF

V: TRBV20-1
CDR3: CSARLETQYF

V: TRBV4-1
CDR3: CASSQDARARSSEAFF

V: TRBV15
CDR3: CATTKRPTGVWEAFF

V: TRBV28
CDR3: CASSLAAQGRGQPQHF

V: TRBV29-1
CDR3: CSVETGAGNTIYF

V: TRBV7-2
CDR3: CASRLAGGVGELFF

V: TRBV5-6
CDR3: CASRRTGFGYGYTF

V: TRBV28
CDR3: CASSTTAGTSGSRISYNEQFF

V: TRBV27
CDR3: CASKIDSNTFYGYTF

V: TRBV6-2/TRBV6-3
CDR3: CASSRSQETQYF

V: TRBV28
CDR3: CASSASAVTEAFF

V: TRBV19
CDR3: CASSMQGVAYNEQFF

V: TRBV7-2
CDR3: CASSLASTWLAKNIQYF

V: TRBV6-2/TRBV6-3
CDR3: CASSFRQGTNYGYTF

V: TRBV28
CDR3: CASSLWASGSSYEQYF